A selection of T cell receptor beta chains follows, all from one sample in a study of Ad26.COV2.S vaccination and SARS-CoV-2 variants. TCRdb keeps only in-frame clones here, not all; method: immunoSEQ multiplex PCR. Among some 180,000 clones listed, 87% were seen once. The sequences come from peripheral blood, collected after recovery from COVID-19. The receptor source for this set is a human donor who had recovered from COVID-19. Both conserved end residues are part of each CDR3. A D gene is named only where the DNA matches it firmly. Size tells how often a clone was seen (once, few, many) or the class of an expanded clone, and some rows leave it out.

j_call d_call clone_size v_call cdr3_aa cdr3_nt
TRBJ1-3 . . TRBV9 CASSPKVAGNTIYF TGTGCCAGCAGCCCCAAAGTAGCTGGAAACACCATATATTTT
TRBJ1-2 . . TRBV6-5 CASSYGTGGLYGYTF TGTGCCAGCAGTTACGGTACGGGGGGCCTCTATGGCTACACCTTC
TRBJ2-7 . . TRBV6-5 CASRTAGNSYEQYF TGTGCCAGCAGAACCGCAGGAAACTCCTACGAGCAGTACTTC
TRBJ2-3 . . TRBV27 CASSYQGGADTQYF TGTGCCAGCAGTTACCAGGGGGGGGCAGATACGCAGTATTTT
TRBJ2-7 TRBD2 . TRBV19 CASSIRTSGIYEQYF TGTGCCAGTAGTATCAGGACTAGCGGGATCTACGAGCAGTACTTC
TRBJ1-6 . . TRBV5-1 CASSLTPGDSPLHF TGCGCCAGCAGCTTGACCCCGGGGGATTCACCCCTCCACTTT
TRBJ1-1 . . TRBV15 CATSRELGRGVGNTEAFF TGTGCCACCAGCAGAGAGTTGGGTAGGGGAGTTGGGAACACTGAAGCTTTCTTT
TRBJ2-7 . once TRBV6-5 CASSYSIVESYEQYF TGTGCCAGCAGTTACTCGATTGTCGAGTCCTACGAGCAGTACTTC
TRBJ2-1 TRBD2 . TRBV28 CASSLPGTSTEQFF TGTGCCAGCAGTTTACCCGGGACTAGCACGGAGCAGTTCTTC
TRBJ2-7 . few TRBV5-1 CASSSTYEQYF TGCGCCAGCAGCTCGACCTACGAGCAGTACTTC
TRBJ2-6 . . TRBV18 CASSGSGANVLTF TGTGCCAGCTCGGGCTCTGGGGCCAACGTCCTGACTTTC
TRBJ1-2 . . TRBV7-2 CASSLEGRNYGYTF TGTGCCAGCAGCTTAGAAGGTCGGAACTATGGCTACACCTTC
TRBJ1-5 TRBD1 few TRBV19 CASSIAQGAGQPQHF TGTGCCAGTAGTATAGCACAGGGGGCCGGACAGCCCCAGCATTTT
TRBJ1-1 . . TRBV7-8 CASSPPFQNTEAFF TGTGCCAGCAGCCCTCCTTTTCAAAACACTGAAGCTTTCTTT
TRBJ2-1 TRBD2 . TRBV18 CASSRAGGPPNEQFF TGTGCCAGCTCACGCGCGGGGGGACCACCCAATGAGCAGTTCTTC
TRBJ2-2 TRBD1 . TRBV7-2 CASSLTRGRVTGELFF TGTGCCAGCAGCTTAACCAGGGGGCGCGTTACCGGGGAGCTGTTTTTT
TRBJ1-2 . . TRBV7-9 CASSSTVGYTF TGTGCCAGCAGCTCGACGGTAGGCTACACCTTC
TRBJ2-1 . . TRBV5-1 CASSYIRSGNEQFF TGCGCCAGCAGCTATATCCGTTCAGGGAATGAGCAGTTCTTC
TRBJ1-1 . . TRBV29-1 CSALQDYTEAFF TGCAGCGCTCTACAGGATTACACTGAAGCTTTCTTT
TRBJ1-1 . once TRBV10-3 CAIRTGDGTEAFF TGTGCCATCCGGACCGGGGACGGCACTGAAGCTTTCTTT
TRBJ2-3 TRBD2 . TRBV11-2 CASSSATSGGADTQYF TGTGCCAGCAGCTCTGCCACTAGCGGGGGGGCAGATACGCAGTATTTT
TRBJ1-6 . . TRBV7-8 CASSLAPGISSPLHF TGTGCCAGCAGCCTCGCCCCGGGGATCAGTTCACCCCTCCACTTT
TRBJ2-5 . . TRBV9 CASSVDRGGAETQYF TGTGCCAGCAGCGTAGACAGGGGAGGAGCCGAGACCCAGTACTTC
TRBJ1-6 TRBD1 few TRBV15 CATSVQGNPGNSPLHF TGTGCCACCAGTGTACAGGGGAATCCGGGTAATTCACCCCTCCACTTT
TRBJ2-1 . . TRBV6-5 CASSLGIDEQFF TGTGCCAGCAGCCTCGGTATAGATGAGCAGTTCTTC
TRBJ2-3 . . TRBV10-3 CAIRTFGVGEDTQYF TGTGCCATCAGGACTTTCGGCGTGGGGGAGGATACGCAGTATTTT
TRBJ2-1 TRBD2 . TRBV5-1 CASSWREGQGEQFF TGCGCCAGCAGCTGGCGGGAGGGCCAGGGTGAGCAGTTCTTC
TRBJ1-2 . . TRBV18 CASSLRDPKTLYYGYTF TGTGCCAGCTCACTACGGGACCCTAAAACCCTCTACTATGGCTACACCTTC
TRBJ1-1 . . TRBV5-1 CASSEDGENTEAFF TGCGCCAGCAGCGAGGACGGAGAAAACACTGAAGCTTTCTTT
TRBJ1-1 . . TRBV5-1 CASSLSSGAHLAEAFF TGCGCCAGCAGCTTGTCATCGGGGGCGCATTTAGCTGAAGCTTTCTTT
TRBJ2-7 . . TRBV10-1 CASSESAARSYEQYF TGCGCCAGCAGTGAGTCGGCAGCGAGATCCTACGAGCAGTACTTC
TRBJ1-1 TRBD1 . TRBV2 CASSTGTVTEAFF TGTGCCAGCAGTACCGGGACAGTGACTGAAGCTTTCTTT
TRBJ1-1 . . TRBV12-3/TRBV12-4 CASSLSGVGAFF TGTGCCAGCAGTTTATCAGGTGTCGGAGCTTTCTTT
TRBJ1-1 TRBD1 . TRBV6-5 CASNRGGSTEAFF TGTGCCAGCAACAGGGGAGGGAGCACTGAAGCTTTCTTT
TRBJ1-4 . . TRBV5-5 CASSFRGLNEKLFF TGTGCCAGCAGCTTCAGGGGCCTTAATGAAAAACTGTTTTTT
TRBJ2-2 . . TRBV6-5 CASSYSGGTGELFF TGTGCCAGCAGTTACTCTGGGGGGACCGGGGAGCTGTTTTTT
TRBJ1-6 . . TRBV9 CASSADGPLHF TGTGCCAGCAGCGCGGACGGACCCCTCCACTTT
TRBJ1-6 . . TRBV12-3/TRBV12-4 CASSPYSNSPLHF TGTGCCAGCAGTCCATACAGCAATTCACCCCTCCACTTT
TRBJ1-2 . . TRBV27 CASSLWGRSSNYGYTF TGTGCCAGCAGTTTATGGGGCAGGTCCTCTAACTATGGCTACACCTTC
TRBJ1-2 TRBD1 . TRBV7-3 CASSPTGTGQNYGYTF TGTGCCAGCAGCCCCACCGGGACAGGGCAAAACTATGGCTACACCTTC
TRBJ2-1 . . TRBV3-1/TRBV3-2 CASSQETLSAYNEQFF TGTGCCAGCAGCCAAGAGACTCTTTCTGCCTACAATGAGCAGTTCTTC
TRBJ1-5 . . TRBV12-1 CASSFQGPGQPQHF TGTGCCAGCAGCTTTCAGGGTCCGGGTCAGCCCCAGCATTTT
TRBJ1-2 . . TRBV7-9 CASSLDSGTNYGYTF TGTGCCAGCAGCTTAGACTCAGGGACAAACTATGGCTACACCTTC
TRBJ2-3 . . TRBV27 CASSLYGTDIGTDTQYF TGTGCCAGCAGTTTATACGGGACTGACATCGGCACAGATACGCAGTATTTT
TRBJ2-5 . . TRBV6-1 CASSERSWRETQYF TGTGCCAGCAGTGAAAGGAGTTGGCGAGAGACCCAGTACTTC
TRBJ2-2 . . TRBV6-5 CASSKSGLAGELFF TGTGCCAGCAGTAAATCAGGGCTTGCGGGGGAGCTGTTTTTT
TRBJ2-7 TRBD1 . TRBV5-6 CASSAQGESYEQYF TGTGCCAGCAGCGCGCAGGGGGAAAGCTACGAGCAGTACTTC
TRBJ2-7 . . TRBV5-6 CASSFPRGYEQYF TGTGCCAGCAGCTTCCCCAGGGGCTACGAGCAGTACTTC